This TCR beta chain was identified in a study of Tregs in tolerant kidney transplant recipients (dated by TCRdb to between 2017 and 2020). Looking at the study overall: TCRbeta sequencing was used in the study to identify donor-specific regulatory T cells before combined kidney and bone marrow transplantation, and the identified cells were then tracked after transplant. TCRbeta repertoire sequencing was used in 3 healthy controls to compare several methods for expanding Tregs specific for an allogeneic donor.

Unstimulated Tregs (CD4+CD25+CD127-), CD4+ non-Tregs (CD4+CD25-), CD4 and CD8 cells were FACS-sorted from thawed PBMCs. Prior to Treg sorting, thawed PBMCs were rested overnight with 150 to 250 IU/ml IL-2 at 37 degrees C. Blood from healthy controls was obtained either from healthy volunteers or as purchased buffy coats. Healthy control blood was processed to PBMCs with a Ficoll density gradient and then cryopreserved, whereas patient PBMCs were collected both before and after transplant. General conclusions and limits of the study: Because only a small number of patients were included, the study had limitations, and the results will need to be validated in larger populations as well as under other immunosuppression protocols. Although technical replication error seemed to be minimal, the question of biological reproducibility was not addressed directly. Expanding Tregs with activated donor B cells appeared to identify the most biologically relevant and donor-specific TCRbeta repertoire.

Concerning this clone: No cognate antigen has been identified for it. Germline is not matched at one junction end, which may reflect a read error. The sample has other DNA sequences that encode this CDR3 too.

From the cysteine through the phenylalanine, the CDR3 covers 13 amino acids. CDR3 DNA only is kept here, 39 bases in frame from base 1. The CDR1 and CDR2 encoded by the germline V gene (reference sequence) are MNHNY and SVGAGI. For TCRbeta CDR3 sequencing, genomic DNA was extracted from sorted cells using the QIAGEN DNeasy Blood and Tissue Kit. Through immunoSEQ, high-throughput TCRbeta CDR3 sequencing was done commercially, including PCR amplification with internal controls and bias correction. Regarding the original processing steps: Unique productive TCRbeta sequences were defined by CDR3 nucleotide sequence when primers matched and otherwise by CDR3 amino acid sequence together with Vbeta and Jbeta genes. To correct for sorting error, sequences found in more than one sorted population at a frequency ratio of 2:1 or less were discarded, and the remaining shared sequences were assigned to the population with the higher frequency. A sequence counted as donor-reactive if, in CFSE-low cells, the sequence had a frequency of at least 0.01% and was expanded at least 5-fold compared with unstimulated cells. Repertoire divergence was quantified by Jensen-Shannon divergence calculated from the top 100 TCRbeta sequences ranked by frequency. For samples with multiple sequencing runs, sorting error was corrected in each run separately before the runs were combined. The immuneACCESS repertoire file appears here via TCRdb, limited to in-frame rearrangements. These files lack a portion of the clones; in checked studies, under half of the deficit traces to unresolved V genes, and the cause of the others is not known. Clonal size and the V and J genes are those of that table, whereas D and trimming came from the DNA. This sample holds tens of thousands of clones; about 90% were observed only once. 0.6% to 0.7% of the sample rests with the top ten.

The chain employs TRBV6-6 and TRBJ1-1, and the D gene may be TRBD1, 5 bases matching. The clonotype comes from a human donor in good health. The source material was Tregs from blood. The DNA is TGTGCCAGCGGGAGGGGCAGGAACACTGAAGCTTTCTTC. The translation is CASGRGRNTEAFF.